These 23 T cell receptor beta chains were sequenced from one sample in a study of cytomegalovirus exposure and HLA in healthy donors. Some clones are missing from TCRdb's copy, which holds only in-frame ones; the method was immunoSEQ multiplex PCR. This table holds about 150,000 clones, roughly nine tenths found once. The material sequenced was PBMCs. The source of these receptors is a man aged 18 to 35 in good health and CMV-seronegative.

V usage is TRBV7-9 and J usage is TRBJ2-1; TRBD1 might be the D (5 bases). CDR1 is SEHNR and CDR2 is FQNEAQ in the germline V gene (reference sequence). CDR3 length: 13 residues. Between the trimmed V and J ends, which lost 2 bases and 8 bases, there was a span of 10 bases. Here the CDR3 DNA reads TGTGCCAGCAGCTTAATAGGGGTCCATGAGCAGTTCTTC. Translated: CASSLIGVHEQFF.

This sequence joins TRBV27 and TRBJ2-1; TRBD2 might be the D (5 bases). Germline assignment: CDR1 MNHEY and CDR2 SMNVEV (reference sequence). Trimming cost V 4 bases and J 7 bases, with 11 bases left between them. The CDR3 contains 13 residues. The CDR3 DNA sequence: TGTGCCAGCAGTTGGATTACTAGAAATGAGCAGTTCTTC. Translated: CASSWITRNEQFF.

The rearrangement joins TRBV18 to TRBJ1-3, with a possible D match to TRBD1 (5 bases). In germline, CDR1 is KGHSH, CDR2 LQKENI. V lost 1 base and J lost 0, with 16 bases in between. This CDR3 is built from 18 residues. The CDR3 loop is CASSPLGAGIFSGNTIYF. The CDR3 nucleotides read TGTGCCAGCTCACCACTTGGGGCAGGGATATTCTCTGGAAACACCATATATTTT.

The CDR3, as DNA: TGTGCCAGCTCAAATCTGGGGACAGCCAATGATCAGCCCCAGCATTTT. Translated: CASSNLGTANDQPQHF. This chain connects TRBV18 to TRBJ1-5; 7 nucleotides line up with TRBD1. Germline V gives CDR1 KGHSH, CDR2 LQKENI. J gave up 5 bases and V 5 bases, and 12 bases lay outside the gene matches. The CDR3 is made up of 16 amino acids.

The V gene is TRBV7-9, the J gene TRBJ1-3; tentatively, D is TRBD1 (5 bases). Germline CDR1 is SEHNR and CDR2 is FQNEAQ (reference sequence). The CDR3 covers 15 residues. Trimming left V 3 bases short and J 1 base short, with 10 bases between. As DNA, the CDR3 is TGTGCCAGCAGCTTCCTTCCAGGGTCTGGAAACACCATATATTTT. Encoded protein: CASSFLPGSGNTIYF.

Turning to this clone: Possible read error: a much larger clone is one base away. V and J are TRBV27 and TRBJ1-1, with 11 bases matching TRBD1. After removal of 5 bases from V and 4 bases from J, the junction contained 3 bases not matched to a gene. The CDR3 is 14 amino acids. CDR1 and CDR2 (germline): MNHEY, SMNVEV (reference sequence). CDR3 nucleotide sequence: TGTGCCAGCAGTCCCGGGACAGGGGGCACTGAAGCTTTCTTT. It encodes CASSPGTGGTEAFF.

The V gene is TRBV9, the J gene TRBJ2-7; TRBD1 is a possible D gene (6 bases). CDR3 length equals 15 residues. V was pared by 3 bases and J by 2 bases, with 15 bases between. The germline gives CDR1 SGDLS, CDR2 YYNGEE. CDR3 DNA sequence: TGTGCCAGCAGCGCAAGACGACAGGCAACCTACGAGCAGTACGTC. Protein sequence: CASSARRQATYEQYV.

This clone appeared a single time. This chain connects TRBV7-8 to TRBJ2-3; 8 positions match TRBD2. With V trimmed by 5 bases and J by 14 bases, 12 bases remained unmatched. Germline assignment: CDR1 SGHVS and CDR2 FQNEAQ. The CDR3 totals 13 residues. In DNA, the CDR3 is TGTGCCAGCAGCCCGCGGGAAGCGGGGGTGGGGTATTTT. Its translation is CASSPREAGVGYF.

Concerning this clone itself: Distinct nucleotide sequences in the sample also encode this CDR3. The V gene is TRBV5-1, the J gene TRBJ1-1; no clear D. CDR1 and CDR2 (germline): SGHRS, YFSETQ. Between the trimmed V and J ends, which lost 0 bases and 4 bases, there was a span of 7 bases. The CDR3 covers 13 residues. The CDR3 sequence is CASSLGGGTEAFF. The CDR3 nucleotides are TGCGCCAGCAGCTTGGGTGGCGGCACTGAAGCTTTCTTT.

The chain couples TRBV2 to TRBJ1-5; unclear D gene. Deletions cut 2 bases from V and 0 bases from J, with 11 bases between. Per germline, CDR1 SNHLY and CDR2 FYNNEI. The CDR3 covers 16 residues. As DNA, the CDR3 is TGTGCCAGCAGTGAATTGGGCGGGGTTAGCAATCAGCCCCAGCATTTT. The encoded protein is CASSELGGVSNQPQHF.

The J gene is TRBJ1-1, the V gene TRBV4-1, with no clear D. This CDR3 has 15 residues. CDR1 and CDR2 (germline): MGHRA, YSYEKL. Trimming stripped 2 bases from V and 0 bases from J, with 10 bases between. CDR3 in amino acids: CASSQFVSVNTEAFF. The CDR3, as DNA: TGCGCCAGCAGCCAATTTGTCAGCGTGAACACTGAAGCTTTCTTT.

The chain links TRBV9 to TRBJ2-3, with TRBD1 as a possible D gene (6 bases). The CDR3 covers 13 residues. Trimming shortened V by 1 base and J by 3 bases, and 6 bases separated the two germline ends. Looked up from germline, CDR1 is SGDLS and CDR2 is YYNGEE. CDR3 bases: TGTGCCAGCAGCGTAACAGGGACAGATACGCAGTATTTT. Its translation is CASSVTGTDTQYF.

This chain connects TRBV6-1 to TRBJ1-2; a weak D match, TRBD1 (6 bases). The CDR3 runs to 14 residues. Trimming removed 8 bases from V and 2 bases from J, with 15 bases in between. Per germline, CDR1 MNHNS and CDR2 SASEGT. In nucleotides, the CDR3 is TGTGCCAGCGTAGGGGGGGAGCAGAACTATGGCTACACCTTC. Amino acid sequence: CASVGGEQNYGYTF.

The rearrangement uses TRBV11-3 and TRBJ2-3; 10 bases line up with TRBD1. CDR1 and CDR2 from the germline V gene are SGHNT and YENEEA. This CDR3 spans 16 amino acids. The junction had 6 bases not matched to a gene; V was cut back by 4 bases and J by 2 bases. The CDR3 spells CASSSGQGGDTDTQYF. The CDR3, as DNA: TGTGCCAGCAGCTCCGGACAGGGGGGGGACACAGATACGCAGTATTTT.

The rearrangement joins TRBV5-1 to TRBJ2-7; 12 positions match TRBD1. There are 14 residues in the CDR3. CDR1 and CDR2 from the germline V gene are SGHRS and YFSETQ. V was pared by 4 bases and J by 6 bases, with 5 bases of the junction left unmatched. The CDR3 sequence: CASSHWDRGLEQYV. The CDR3 DNA reads as TGCGCCAGCAGCCATTGGGACAGGGGGCTCGAGCAGTACGTC.

The chain combines TRBV6-1 with TRBJ2-7; weak D call: TRBD1 (6 bases). Trimming cost V 6 bases and J 2 bases, with 14 bases left between them. Germline V gene sequence: CDR1 MNHNS, CDR2 SASEGT. This CDR3 contains 14 residues. DNA for the CDR3: TGTGCCAGCAGACAGGGCCCGTCGACCTACGAGCAGTACTTC. Translated: CASRQGPSTYEQYF.

Here the CDR3 reads CASSERKGAYQETQYF. The CDR3 bases are TGTGCCAGCAGTGAACGGAAGGGAGCCTACCAAGAGACCCAGTACTTC. V usage is TRBV2 and J usage is TRBJ2-5; D possibly corresponds to TRBD2 (5 bases). V was cut by 2 bases and J by 0 bases, with 13 bases left in between. The CDR3 spans 16 residues. Germline-derived CDR1 and CDR2 are SNHLY and FYNNEI.

The CDR3: CASSSSGGFADTQYF. CDR3 bases: TGTGCCAGCAGCTCTAGCGGGGGGTTCGCAGATACGCAGTATTTT. V gene TRBV9 combines with J gene TRBJ2-3; the match to TRBD2 covers 11 bases. CDR3 size: 15 residues. V shed 4 bases, J shed 4 bases, and the junction held 5 bases outside the gene matches. Germline V CDR1 and CDR2: SGDLS, YYNGEE.

The CDR3 coding sequence is TGTGCCAGCAGCCTGGGACAGGGTACGACATTGAGAGAGACCCAGTACTTC. Translated: CASSLGQGTTLRETQYF. The rearrangement joins TRBV14 to TRBJ2-5; 9 bases are shared with TRBD1. The trim removed 4 bases at V and 4 bases at J, leaving 13 bases unmatched. This CDR3 has 17 residues. The germline CDR1 and CDR2 sequences are SGHDN and FVKESK.

In this sample, this clone turned up a few times. The CDR3 protein is CSVGQRNTEAFF. In nucleotides, the CDR3 is TGCAGCGTGGGACAGAGGAACACTGAAGCTTTCTTT. The chain recombines TRBV29-1 with TRBJ1-1, with 7 bases aligning to TRBD1. CDR1 is SQVTM and CDR2 is ANQGSEA in the germline V gene. The CDR3 extends over 12 amino acids. V shed 6 bases, J shed 1 base, and the junction held 2 bases outside the gene matches. The variable domain in full, completed from reference TRBV29-1 and TRBJ1-1, reads SAVISQKPSRDICQRGTSLTIQCQVDSQVTMMFWYRQQPGQSLTLIATANQGSEATYESGFVIDKFPISRPNLTFSTLTVSNMSPEDSSIYLCSVGQRNTEAFFGQGTRLTVV.

The V and J genes are TRBV7-8 and TRBJ2-1; 9 nucleotides agree with TRBD2. The V and J ends lost 3 bases and 3 bases, in that order; junction bases with no gene match: 9. CDR1 is SGHVS and CDR2 is FQNEAQ in the germline V gene. This CDR3 comprises 17 residues. The CDR3 bases are TGTGCCAGCAGCTTCTCCCCCGCGGGAGGGGACTACAATGAGCAGTTCTTC. Residues: CASSFSPAGGDYNEQFF.

V usage is TRBV2 and J usage is TRBJ2-1; possibly TRBD1 for D (6 bases). Trimming cost V 6 bases and J 1 base, with 10 bases left between them. From germline, CDR1 is SNHLY and CDR2 FYNNEI. The CDR3 runs 14 residues. The CDR3 DNA reads TGTGCCAGCAGCGGACAGATTTCCTACAATGAGCAGTTCTTC. This sequence encodes CASSGQISYNEQFF.

This chain connects TRBV30 to TRBJ2-3; 8 nucleotides match TRBD2. Germline CDR1 reads GTSNPN; CDR2 reads SVGIG (reference sequence). The CDR3 has 17 residues. The trim removed 0 bases at V and 2 bases at J, leaving 10 bases unmatched. The CDR3 here is CAWSVAWSGGTTDTQYF. The CDR3 DNA follows: TGTGCCTGGAGTGTAGCATGGTCGGGAGGGACCACAGATACGCAGTATTTT.